These T cell receptor beta chains were read from a single sample in a study of blood T cell repertoires in COVID-19. The repertoire was sequenced with immunoSEQ multiplex PCR; TCRdb's copy has only in-frame clones and lacks some. Of tens of thousands of clones listed, 80% to 90% are singletons. The source material was peripheral blood. Receptors originate from a woman older than 75 with acute or convalescent COVID-19. The CDR3 runs from the conserved cysteine through the conserved F or W. Each record gives: clone size, V gene, J gene, CDR3 protein. Size values are once, few and many counts, or a class for expanded clones, and some rows have none.

NA,TRBV7-2,TRBJ1-5,CASSLGAGGNQPQHF
NA,TRBV9,TRBJ1-2,CASSVSSRPPQGVYGYTF
NA,TRBV29-1,TRBJ2-3,CSVDEHTDTQYF
NA,TRBV7-2,TRBJ1-2,CASSSTVNYGYTF
NA,TRBV23-1,TRBJ1-4,CASSQSEGPWLEKLFF
NA,TRBV18,TRBJ2-5,CASSPPKRGGLTQETQYF
few,TRBV6-5,TRBJ1-2,CASSYSTGGGYTF
NA,TRBV6-5,TRBJ1-1,CASSYFGENTEAFF
NA,TRBV2,TRBJ1-4,CASSGDSLNEKLFF
NA,TRBV6-6,TRBJ1-3,CASRDRVVDTIYF